The clone carrying this T cell receptor beta chain is a singleton in its sample. What it binds is not known. The source of the sample is a study of shared clonotypes between healthy human individuals. Profiling relied on immunoSEQ multiplex PCR, and the TCRdb table lists in-frame clones only, not all of them. This sample has over a million clones, with around 95% found just once. Study findings and constraints: Memory subsets generally showed smaller estimated richness than naive subsets did. Rarefaction analysis demonstrated incomplete sorted-subset sequencing notwithstanding large depth.

The CDR3 contains 12 residues. With 5 bases removed from V and 7 bases from J, the gap between germline ends came to 8 bases. Germline assignment: CDR1 LNHDA and CDR2 SQIVND (reference sequence). All donors were Caucasian adults living in Nashville, Tennessee. It was into CD45RA+ naive and CD45RA-negative memory subsets that the CD4+ cells were split. The source is a man aged 25-45 years in good health. The sample comprised naive CD4+ T cells sorted from blood. Subset meaning: CD45RA+ positively selected. The chain is built from TRBV19 and TRBJ2-2; either TRBD1 or TRBD2 may fit D (5 bases each). The CDR3 nucleotides are TGTGCCAGTAGTCCGGGGCGCGGGGAGCTGTTTTTT. The encoded protein is CASSPGRGELFF.